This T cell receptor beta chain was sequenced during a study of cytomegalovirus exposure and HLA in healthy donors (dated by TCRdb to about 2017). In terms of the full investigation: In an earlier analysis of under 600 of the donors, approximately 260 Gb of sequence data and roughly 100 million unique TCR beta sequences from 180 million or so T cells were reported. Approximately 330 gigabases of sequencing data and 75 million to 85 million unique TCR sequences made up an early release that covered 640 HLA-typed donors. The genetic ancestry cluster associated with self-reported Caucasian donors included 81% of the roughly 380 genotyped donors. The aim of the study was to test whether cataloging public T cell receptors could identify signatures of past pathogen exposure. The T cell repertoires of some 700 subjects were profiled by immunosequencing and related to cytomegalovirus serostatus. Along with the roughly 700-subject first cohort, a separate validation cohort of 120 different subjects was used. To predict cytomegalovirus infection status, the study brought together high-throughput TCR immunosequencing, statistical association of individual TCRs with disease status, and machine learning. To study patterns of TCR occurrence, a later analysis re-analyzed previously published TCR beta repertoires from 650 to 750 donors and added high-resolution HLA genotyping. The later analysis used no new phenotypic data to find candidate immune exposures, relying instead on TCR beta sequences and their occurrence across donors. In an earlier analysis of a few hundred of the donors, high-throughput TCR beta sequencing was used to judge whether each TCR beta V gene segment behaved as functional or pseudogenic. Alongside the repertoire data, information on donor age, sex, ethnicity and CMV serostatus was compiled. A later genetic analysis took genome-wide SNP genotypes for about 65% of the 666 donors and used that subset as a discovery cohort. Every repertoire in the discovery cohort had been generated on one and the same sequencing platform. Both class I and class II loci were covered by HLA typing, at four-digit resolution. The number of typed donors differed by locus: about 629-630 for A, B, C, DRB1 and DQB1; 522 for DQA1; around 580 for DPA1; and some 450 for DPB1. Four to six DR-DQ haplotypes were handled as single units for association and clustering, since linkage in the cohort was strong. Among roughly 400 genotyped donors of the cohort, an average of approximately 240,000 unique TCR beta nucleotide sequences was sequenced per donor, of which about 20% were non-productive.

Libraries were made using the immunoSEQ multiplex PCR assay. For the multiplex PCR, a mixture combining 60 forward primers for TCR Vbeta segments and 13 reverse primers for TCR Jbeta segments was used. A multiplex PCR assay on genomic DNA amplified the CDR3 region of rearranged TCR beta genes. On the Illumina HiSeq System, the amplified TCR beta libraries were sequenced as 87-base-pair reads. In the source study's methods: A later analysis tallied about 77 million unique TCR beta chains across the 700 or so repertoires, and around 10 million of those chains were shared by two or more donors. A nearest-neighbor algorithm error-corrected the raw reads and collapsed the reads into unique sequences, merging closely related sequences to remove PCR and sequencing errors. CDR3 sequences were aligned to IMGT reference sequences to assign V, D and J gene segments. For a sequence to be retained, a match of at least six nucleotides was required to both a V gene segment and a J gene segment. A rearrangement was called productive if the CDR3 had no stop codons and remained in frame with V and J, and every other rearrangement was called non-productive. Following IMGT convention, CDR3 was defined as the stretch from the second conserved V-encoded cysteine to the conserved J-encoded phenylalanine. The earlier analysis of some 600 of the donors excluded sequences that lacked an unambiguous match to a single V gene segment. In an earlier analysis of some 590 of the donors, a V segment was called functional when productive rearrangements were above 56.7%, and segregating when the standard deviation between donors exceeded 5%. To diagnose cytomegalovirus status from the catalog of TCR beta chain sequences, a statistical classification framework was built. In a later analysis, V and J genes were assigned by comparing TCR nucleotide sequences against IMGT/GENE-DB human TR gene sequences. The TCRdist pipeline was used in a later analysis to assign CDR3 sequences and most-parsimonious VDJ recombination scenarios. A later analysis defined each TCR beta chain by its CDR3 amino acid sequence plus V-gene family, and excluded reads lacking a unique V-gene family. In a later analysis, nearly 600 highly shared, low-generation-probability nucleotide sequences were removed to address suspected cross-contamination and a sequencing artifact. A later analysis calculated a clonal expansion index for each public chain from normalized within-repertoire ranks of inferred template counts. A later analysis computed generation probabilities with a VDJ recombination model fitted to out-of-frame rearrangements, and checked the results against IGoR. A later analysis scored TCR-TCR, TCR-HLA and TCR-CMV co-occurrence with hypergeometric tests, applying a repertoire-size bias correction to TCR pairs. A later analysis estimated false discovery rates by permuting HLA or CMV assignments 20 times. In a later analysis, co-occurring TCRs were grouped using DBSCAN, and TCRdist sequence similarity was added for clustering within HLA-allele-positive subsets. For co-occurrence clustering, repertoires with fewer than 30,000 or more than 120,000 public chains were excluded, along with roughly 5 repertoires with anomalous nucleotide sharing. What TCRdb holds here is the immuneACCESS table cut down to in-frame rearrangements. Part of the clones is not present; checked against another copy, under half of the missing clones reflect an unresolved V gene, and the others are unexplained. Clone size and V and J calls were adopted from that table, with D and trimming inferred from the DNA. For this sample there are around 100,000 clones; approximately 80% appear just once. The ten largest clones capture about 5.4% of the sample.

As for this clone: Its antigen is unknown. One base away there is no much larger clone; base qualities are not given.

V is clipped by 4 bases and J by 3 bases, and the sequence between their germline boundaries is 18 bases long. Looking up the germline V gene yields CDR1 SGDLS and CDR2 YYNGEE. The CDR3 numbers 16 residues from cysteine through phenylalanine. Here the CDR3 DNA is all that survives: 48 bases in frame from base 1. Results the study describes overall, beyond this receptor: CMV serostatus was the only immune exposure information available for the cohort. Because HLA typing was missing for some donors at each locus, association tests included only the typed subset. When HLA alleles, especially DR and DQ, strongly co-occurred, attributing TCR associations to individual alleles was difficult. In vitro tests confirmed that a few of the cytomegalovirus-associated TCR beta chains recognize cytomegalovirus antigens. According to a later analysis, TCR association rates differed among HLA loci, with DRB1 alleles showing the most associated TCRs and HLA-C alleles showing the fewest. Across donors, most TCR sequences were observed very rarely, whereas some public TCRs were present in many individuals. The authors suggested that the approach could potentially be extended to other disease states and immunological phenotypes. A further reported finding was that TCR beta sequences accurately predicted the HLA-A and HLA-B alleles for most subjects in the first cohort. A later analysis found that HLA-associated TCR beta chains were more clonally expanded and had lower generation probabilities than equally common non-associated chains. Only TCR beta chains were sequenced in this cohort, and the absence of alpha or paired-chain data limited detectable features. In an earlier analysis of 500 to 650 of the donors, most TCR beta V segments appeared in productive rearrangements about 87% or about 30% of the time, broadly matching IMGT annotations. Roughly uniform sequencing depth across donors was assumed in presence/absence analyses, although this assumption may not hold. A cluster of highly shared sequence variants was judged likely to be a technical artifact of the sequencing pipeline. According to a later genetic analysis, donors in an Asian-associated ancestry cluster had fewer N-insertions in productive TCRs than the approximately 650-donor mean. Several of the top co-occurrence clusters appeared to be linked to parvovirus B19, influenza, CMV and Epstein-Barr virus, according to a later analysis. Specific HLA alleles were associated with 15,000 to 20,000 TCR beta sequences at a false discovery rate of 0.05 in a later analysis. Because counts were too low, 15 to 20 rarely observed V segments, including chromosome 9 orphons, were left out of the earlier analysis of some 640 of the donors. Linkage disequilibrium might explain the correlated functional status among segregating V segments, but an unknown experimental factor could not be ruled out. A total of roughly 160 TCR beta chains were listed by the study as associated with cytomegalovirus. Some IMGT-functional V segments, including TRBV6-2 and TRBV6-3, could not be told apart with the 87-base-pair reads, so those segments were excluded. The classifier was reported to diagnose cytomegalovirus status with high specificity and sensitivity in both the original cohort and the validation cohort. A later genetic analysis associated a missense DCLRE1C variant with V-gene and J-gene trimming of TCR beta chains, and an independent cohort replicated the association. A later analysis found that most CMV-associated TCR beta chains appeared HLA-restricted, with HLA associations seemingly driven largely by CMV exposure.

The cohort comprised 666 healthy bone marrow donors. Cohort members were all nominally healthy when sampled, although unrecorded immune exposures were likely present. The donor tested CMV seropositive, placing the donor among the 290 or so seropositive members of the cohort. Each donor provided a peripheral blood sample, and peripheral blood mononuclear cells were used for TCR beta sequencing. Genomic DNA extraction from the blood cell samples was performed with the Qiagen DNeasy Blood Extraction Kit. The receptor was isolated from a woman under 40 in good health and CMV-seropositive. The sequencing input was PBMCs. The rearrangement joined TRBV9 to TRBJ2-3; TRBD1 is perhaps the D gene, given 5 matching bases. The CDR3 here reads CASSQEGVIGTDTQYF. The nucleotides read TGTGCCAGCAGCCAAGAAGGGGTTATCGGGACAGATACGCAGTATTTT.